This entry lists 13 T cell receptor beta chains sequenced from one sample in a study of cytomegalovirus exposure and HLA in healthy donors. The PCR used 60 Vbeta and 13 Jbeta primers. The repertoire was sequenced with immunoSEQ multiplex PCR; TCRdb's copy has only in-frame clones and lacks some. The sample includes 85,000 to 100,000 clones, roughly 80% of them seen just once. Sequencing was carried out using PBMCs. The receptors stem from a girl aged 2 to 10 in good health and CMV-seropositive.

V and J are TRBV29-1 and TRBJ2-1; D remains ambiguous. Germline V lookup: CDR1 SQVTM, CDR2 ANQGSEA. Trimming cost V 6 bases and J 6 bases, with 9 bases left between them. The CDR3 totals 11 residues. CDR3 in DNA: TGCAGCGTAGCAGGCTTCAATGAGCAGTTCTTC. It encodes CSVAGFNEQFF.

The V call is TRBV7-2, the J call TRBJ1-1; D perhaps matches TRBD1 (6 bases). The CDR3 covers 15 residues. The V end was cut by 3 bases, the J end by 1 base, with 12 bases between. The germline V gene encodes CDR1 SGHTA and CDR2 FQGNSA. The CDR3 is CASSFYQGKNTEAFF. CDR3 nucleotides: TGTGCCAGCAGCTTTTACCAGGGGAAGAACACTGAAGCTTTCTTT.

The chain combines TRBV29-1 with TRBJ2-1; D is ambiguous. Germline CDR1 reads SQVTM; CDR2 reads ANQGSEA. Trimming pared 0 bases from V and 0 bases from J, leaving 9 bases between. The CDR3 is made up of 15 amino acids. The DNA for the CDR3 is TGCAGCGTTGAAGACTCGCCCGGCTCCTACAATGAGCAGTTCTTC. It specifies CSVEDSPGSYNEQFF.

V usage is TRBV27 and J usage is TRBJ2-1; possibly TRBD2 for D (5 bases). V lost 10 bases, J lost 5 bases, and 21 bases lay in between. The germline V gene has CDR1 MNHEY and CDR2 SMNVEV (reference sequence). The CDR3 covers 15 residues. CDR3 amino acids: CATSSSGVLNNEQFF. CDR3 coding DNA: TGTGCCACCTCTTCCAGCGGAGTCCTTAACAATGAGCAGTTCTTC.

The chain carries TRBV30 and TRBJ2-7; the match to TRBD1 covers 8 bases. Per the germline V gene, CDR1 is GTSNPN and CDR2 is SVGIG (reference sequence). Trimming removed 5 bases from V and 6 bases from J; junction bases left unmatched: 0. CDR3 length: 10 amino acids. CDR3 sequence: CAWQGAEQYF. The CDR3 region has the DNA TGTGCCTGGCAGGGGGCCGAGCAGTACTTC.

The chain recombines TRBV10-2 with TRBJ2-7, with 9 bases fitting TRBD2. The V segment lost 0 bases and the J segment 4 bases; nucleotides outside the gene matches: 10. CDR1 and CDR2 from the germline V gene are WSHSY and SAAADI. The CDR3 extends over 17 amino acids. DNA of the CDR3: TGCGCCAGCAGTGAGTCGAAGTCGACTAGCGGCATATACGAGCAGTACTTC. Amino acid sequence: CASSESKSTSGIYEQYF.

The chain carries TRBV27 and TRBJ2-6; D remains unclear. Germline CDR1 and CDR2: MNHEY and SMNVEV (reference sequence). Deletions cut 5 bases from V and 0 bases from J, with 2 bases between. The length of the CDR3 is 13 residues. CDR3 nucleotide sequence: TGTGCCAGCAGTCGCTCTGGGGCCAACGTCCTGACTTTC. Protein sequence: CASSRSGANVLTF. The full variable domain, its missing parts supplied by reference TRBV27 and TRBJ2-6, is EAQVTQNPRYLITVTGKKLTVTCSQNMNHEYMSWYRQDPGLGLRQIYYSMNVEVTDKGDVPEGYKVSRKEKRNFPLILESPSPNQTSLYFCASSRSGANVLTFGAGSRLTVL.

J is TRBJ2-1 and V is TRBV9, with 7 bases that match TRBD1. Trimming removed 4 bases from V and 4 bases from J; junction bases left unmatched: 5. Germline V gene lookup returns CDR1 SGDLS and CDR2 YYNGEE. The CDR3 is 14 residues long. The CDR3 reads CASSIRTGYNEQFF. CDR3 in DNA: TGTGCCAGCAGCATAAGGACAGGTTACAATGAGCAGTTCTTC. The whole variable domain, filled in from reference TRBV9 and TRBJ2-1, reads DSGVTQTPKHLITATGQRVTLRCSPRSGDLSVYWYQQSLDQGLQFLIQYYNGEERAKGNILERFSAQQFPDLHSELNLSSLELGDSALYFCASSIRTGYNEQFFGPGTRLTVL.

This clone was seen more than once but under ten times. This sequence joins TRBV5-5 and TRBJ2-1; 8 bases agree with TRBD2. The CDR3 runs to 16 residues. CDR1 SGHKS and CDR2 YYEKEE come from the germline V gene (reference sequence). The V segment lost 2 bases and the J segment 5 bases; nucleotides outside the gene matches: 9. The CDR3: CASSFGESGSDNEQFF. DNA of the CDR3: TGTGCCAGCAGCTTCGGGGAGAGCGGGAGCGACAATGAGCAGTTCTTC.

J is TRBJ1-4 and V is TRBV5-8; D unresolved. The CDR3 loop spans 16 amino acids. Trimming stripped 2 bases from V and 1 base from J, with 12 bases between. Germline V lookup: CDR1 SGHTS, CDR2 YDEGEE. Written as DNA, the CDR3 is TGTGCCAGCAGCTTCCGTGTGAGGCGAACTAATGAAAAACTGTTTTTT. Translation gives CASSFRVRRTNEKLFF.

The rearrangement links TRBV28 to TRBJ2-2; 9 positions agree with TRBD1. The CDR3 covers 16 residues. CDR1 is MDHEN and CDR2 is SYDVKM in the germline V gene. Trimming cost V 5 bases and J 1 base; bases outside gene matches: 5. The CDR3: CASSRGGQGNTGELFF. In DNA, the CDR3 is TGTGCCAGCAGTCGAGGGGGACAGGGGAACACCGGGGAGCTGTTTTTT.

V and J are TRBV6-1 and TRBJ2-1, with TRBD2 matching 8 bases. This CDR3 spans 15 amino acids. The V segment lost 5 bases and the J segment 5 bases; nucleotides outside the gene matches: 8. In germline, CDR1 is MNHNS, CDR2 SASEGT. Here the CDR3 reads CASSTGTRPDNEQFF. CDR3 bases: TGTGCCAGCAGTACCGGGACTAGGCCTGACAATGAGCAGTTCTTC.

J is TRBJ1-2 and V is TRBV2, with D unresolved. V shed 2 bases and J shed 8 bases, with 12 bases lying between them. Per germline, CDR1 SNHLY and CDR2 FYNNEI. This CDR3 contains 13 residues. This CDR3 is CASSETASSGYTF. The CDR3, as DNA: TGTGCCAGCAGTGAAACAGCCTCTTCCGGCTACACCTTC.